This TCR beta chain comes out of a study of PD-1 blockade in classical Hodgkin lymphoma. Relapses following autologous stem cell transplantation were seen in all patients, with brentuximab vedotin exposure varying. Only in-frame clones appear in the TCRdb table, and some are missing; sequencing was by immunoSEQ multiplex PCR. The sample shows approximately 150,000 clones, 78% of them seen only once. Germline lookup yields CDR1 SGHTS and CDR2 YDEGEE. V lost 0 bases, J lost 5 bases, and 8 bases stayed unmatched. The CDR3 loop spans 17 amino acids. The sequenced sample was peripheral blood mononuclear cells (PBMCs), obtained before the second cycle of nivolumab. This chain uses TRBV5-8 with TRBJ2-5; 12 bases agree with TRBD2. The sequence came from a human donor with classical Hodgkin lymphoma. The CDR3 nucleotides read TGTGCCAGCAGCTTGGGGACTAGCGGGGAGGCCTGGGAGACCCAGTACTTC. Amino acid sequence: CASSLGTSGEAWETQYF.